This T cell receptor (beta chain) was captured by sequencing in a study of Ad26.COV2.S vaccination and SARS-CoV-2 variants. For the study at large: The study gave Ad26.COV2.S intramuscularly, once or twice 56 days apart.

On this clone itself: Its antigen is not identified.

Treatment specified: roughly 20 received Ad26.COV2.S at low or high dose, single or two shots; about five received placebo; per-sample allocation not given. Samples were taken on day 63 after the first vaccine or placebo injection. Study-level points and caveats: Non-spike TCR breadth was similar in vaccine and placebo recipients. Spike-specific CD8+ and CD4+ T cell responses reportedly showed substantial breadth after vaccination. Placebo recipients showed lower spike-specific TCR breadth than vaccinees.

This table comes from immunoSEQ multiplex PCR, and its TCRdb copy is limited to in-frame clones, with some not included. The repertoire holds around 320,000 clones, with approximately 86% as singletons. The sample in question was peripheral blood, obtained in a trial of Ad26.COV2.S vaccine versus placebo. This receptor was identified in a person between 18 and 59 years old who received the Ad26.COV2.S COVID-19 vaccine or a placebo.

CDR3 sequence: CASSVGTGAMNTEAFF. The CDR3 nucleotides are TGTGCCAGCAGCGTGGGGACAGGGGCCATGAACACTGAAGCTTTCTTT. This sequence joins TRBV5-6 and TRBJ1-1; 10 bases match TRBD1. The J segment lost 0 bases and the V segment lost 4 bases, leaving 6 bases of the junction unmatched. The germline gives CDR1 SGHDT, CDR2 YYEEEE. This CDR3 has 16 amino acids.